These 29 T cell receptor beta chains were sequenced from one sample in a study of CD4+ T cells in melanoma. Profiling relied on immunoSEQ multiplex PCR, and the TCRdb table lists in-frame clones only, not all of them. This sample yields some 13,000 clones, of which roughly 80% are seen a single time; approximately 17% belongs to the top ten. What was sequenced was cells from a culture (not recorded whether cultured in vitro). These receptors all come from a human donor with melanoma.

The CDR3 is CASSLGTAFYEQYF. CDR3 DNA sequence: TGTGCCAGCAGCTTAGGGACAGCCTTCTACGAGCAGTACTTC. V usage is TRBV7-2 and J usage is TRBJ2-7, with D maybe TRBD1 (6 bases). Trimming cost V 1 base and J 3 bases, with 10 bases left between them. The length of the CDR3 is 14 residues. Germline CDR1 reads SGHTA; CDR2 reads FQGNSA.

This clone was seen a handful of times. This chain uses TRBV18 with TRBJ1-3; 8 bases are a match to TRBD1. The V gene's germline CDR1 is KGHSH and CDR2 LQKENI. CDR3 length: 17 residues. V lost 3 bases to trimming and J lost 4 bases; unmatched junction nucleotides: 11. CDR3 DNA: TGTGCCAGCTCACCGATTGGGACAGGAAAAGGGGGAAACACCATATATTTT. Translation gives CASSPIGTGKGGNTIYF.

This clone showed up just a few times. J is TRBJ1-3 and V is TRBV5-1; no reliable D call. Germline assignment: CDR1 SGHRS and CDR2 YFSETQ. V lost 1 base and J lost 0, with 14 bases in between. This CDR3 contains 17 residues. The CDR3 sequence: CASSLQPDLTSGNTIYF. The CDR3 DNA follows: TGCGCCAGCAGCTTGCAACCAGACCTTACCTCTGGAAACACCATATATTTT.

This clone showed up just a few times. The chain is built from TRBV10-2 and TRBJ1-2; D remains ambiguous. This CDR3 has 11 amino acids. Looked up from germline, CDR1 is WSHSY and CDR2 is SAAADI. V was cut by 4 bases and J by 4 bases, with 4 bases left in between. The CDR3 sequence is CASSVGYGYTF. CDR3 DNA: TGCGCCAGCAGTGTGGGCTATGGCTACACCTTC.

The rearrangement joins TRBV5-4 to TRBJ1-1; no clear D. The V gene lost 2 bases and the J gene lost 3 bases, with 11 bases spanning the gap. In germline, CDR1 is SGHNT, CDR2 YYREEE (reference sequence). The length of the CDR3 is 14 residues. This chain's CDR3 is CASSLRLRDTEAFF. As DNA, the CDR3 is TGTGCCAGCAGCTTACGATTACGGGACACTGAAGCTTTCTTT.

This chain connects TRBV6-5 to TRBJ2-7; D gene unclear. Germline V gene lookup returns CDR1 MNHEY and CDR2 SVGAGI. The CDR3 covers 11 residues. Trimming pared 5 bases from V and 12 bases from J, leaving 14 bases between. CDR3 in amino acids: CASSEGPQLYF. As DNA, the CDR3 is TGTGCCAGCAGTGAAGGACCCCAGTTGTACTTC.

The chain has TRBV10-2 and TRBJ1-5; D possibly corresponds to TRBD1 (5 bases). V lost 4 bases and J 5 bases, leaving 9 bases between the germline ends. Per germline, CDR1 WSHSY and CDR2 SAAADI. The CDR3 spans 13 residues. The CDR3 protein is CASSVKGHQPQHF. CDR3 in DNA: TGCGCCAGCAGTGTCAAGGGGCATCAGCCCCAGCATTTT.

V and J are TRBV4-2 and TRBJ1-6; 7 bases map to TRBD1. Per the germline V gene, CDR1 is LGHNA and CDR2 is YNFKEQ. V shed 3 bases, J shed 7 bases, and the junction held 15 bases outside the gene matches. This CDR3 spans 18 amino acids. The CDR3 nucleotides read TGTGCCAGCAGCCAGACATCGACAGGGAGAGGGGGGAATTCACCCCTCCACTTT. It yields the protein CASSQTSTGRGGNSPLHF.

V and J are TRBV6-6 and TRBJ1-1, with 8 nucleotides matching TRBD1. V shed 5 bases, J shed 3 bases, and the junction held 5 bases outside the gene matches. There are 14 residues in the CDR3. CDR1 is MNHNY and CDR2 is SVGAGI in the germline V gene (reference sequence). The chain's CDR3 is CASSMTGADTEAFF. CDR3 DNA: TGTGCCAGCAGTATGACAGGGGCCGACACTGAAGCTTTCTTT.

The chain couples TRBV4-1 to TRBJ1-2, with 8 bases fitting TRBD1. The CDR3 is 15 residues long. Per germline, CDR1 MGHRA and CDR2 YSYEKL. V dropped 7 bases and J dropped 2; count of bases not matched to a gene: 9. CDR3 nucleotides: TGCGCCAGCAACCATCCAGGGGGCCCAAACTATGGCTACACCTTC. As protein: CASNHPGGPNYGYTF.

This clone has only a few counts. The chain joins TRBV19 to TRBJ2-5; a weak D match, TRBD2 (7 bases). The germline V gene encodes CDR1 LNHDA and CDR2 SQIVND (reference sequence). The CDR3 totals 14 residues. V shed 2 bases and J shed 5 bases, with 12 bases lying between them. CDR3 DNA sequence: TGTGCCAGTAGTATAACGGGGGGCAGGGAGACCCAGTACTTC. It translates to CASSITGGRETQYF.

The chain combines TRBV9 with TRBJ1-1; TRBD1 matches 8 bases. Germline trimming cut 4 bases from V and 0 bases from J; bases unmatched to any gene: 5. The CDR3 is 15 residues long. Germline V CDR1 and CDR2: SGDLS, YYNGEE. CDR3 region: CASSPRQGMNTEAFF. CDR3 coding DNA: TGTGCCAGCAGCCCTCGACAGGGGATGAACACTGAAGCTTTCTTT.

This CDR3 is CASSQDQRSSYNSPLHF. The CDR3 nucleotides are TGCGCCAGCAGCCAAGATCAGAGAAGCTCCTATAATTCACCCCTCCACTTT. The chain recombines TRBV4-1 with TRBJ1-6, with D hard to call. With 0 bases removed from V and 0 bases from J, the gap between germline ends came to 9 bases. Per germline, CDR1 MGHRA and CDR2 YSYEKL. CDR3 length: 17 amino acids.

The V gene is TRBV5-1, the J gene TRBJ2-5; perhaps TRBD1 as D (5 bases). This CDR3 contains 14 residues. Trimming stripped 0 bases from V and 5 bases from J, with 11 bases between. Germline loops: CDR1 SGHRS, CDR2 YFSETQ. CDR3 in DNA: TGCGCCAGCAGCTTGGGACAGATGTCCGAGACCCAGTACTTC. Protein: CASSLGQMSETQYF.

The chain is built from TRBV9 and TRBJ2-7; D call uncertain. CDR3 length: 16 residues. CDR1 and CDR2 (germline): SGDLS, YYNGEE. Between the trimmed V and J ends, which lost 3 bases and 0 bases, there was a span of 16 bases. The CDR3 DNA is TGTGCCAGCAGCGCTTCTCAAGTTTCGAGCTCCTACGAGCAGTACTTC. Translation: CASSASQVSSSYEQYF.

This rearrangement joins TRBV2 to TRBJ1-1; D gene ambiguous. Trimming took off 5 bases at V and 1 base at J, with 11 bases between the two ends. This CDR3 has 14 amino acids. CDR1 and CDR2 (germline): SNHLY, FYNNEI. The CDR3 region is CASSQDNPNTEAFF. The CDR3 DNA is TGTGCCAGCAGTCAAGACAACCCGAACACTGAAGCTTTCTTT.

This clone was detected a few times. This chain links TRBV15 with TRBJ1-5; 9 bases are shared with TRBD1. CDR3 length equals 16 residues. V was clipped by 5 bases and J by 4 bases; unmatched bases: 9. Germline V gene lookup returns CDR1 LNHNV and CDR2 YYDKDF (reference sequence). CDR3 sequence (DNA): TGTGCCACCAGCCTATCGTGGGACAGGGCTAATCAGCCCCAGCATTTT. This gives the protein CATSLSWDRANQPQHF. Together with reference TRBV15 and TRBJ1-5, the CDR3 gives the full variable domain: DAMVIQNPRYQVTQFGKPVTLSCSQTLNHNVMYWYQQKSSQAPKLLFHYYDKDFNNEADTPDNFQSRRPNTSFCFLDIRSPGLGDTAMYLCATSLSWDRANQPQHFGDGTRLSIL.

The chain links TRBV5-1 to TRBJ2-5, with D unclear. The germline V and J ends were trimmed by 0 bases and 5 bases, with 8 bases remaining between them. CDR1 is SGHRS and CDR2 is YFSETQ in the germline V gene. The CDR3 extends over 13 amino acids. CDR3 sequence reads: CASSLGRFETQYF. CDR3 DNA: TGCGCCAGCAGCTTGGGTCGTTTCGAGACCCAGTACTTC.

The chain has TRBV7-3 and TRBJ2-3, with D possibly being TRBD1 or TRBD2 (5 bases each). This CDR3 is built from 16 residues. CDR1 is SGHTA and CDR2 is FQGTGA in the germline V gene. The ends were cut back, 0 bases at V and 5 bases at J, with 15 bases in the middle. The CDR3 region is CASSLTGTGGKDTQYF. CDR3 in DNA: TGTGCCAGCAGCTTAACAGGAACAGGAGGAAAAGATACGCAGTATTTT. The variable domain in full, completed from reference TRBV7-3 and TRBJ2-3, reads GAGVSQTPSNKVTEKGKYVELRCDPISGHTALYWYRQSLGQGPEFLIYFQGTGAADDSGLPNDRFFAVRPEGSVSTLKIQRTERGDSAVYLCASSLTGTGGKDTQYFGPGTRLTVL.

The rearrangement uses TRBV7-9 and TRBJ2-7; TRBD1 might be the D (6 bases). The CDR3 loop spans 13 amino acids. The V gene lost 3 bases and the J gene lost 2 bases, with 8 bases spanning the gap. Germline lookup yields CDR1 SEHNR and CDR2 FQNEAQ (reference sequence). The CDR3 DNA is TGTGCCAGCAGCTTGGACAGTACCTACGAGCAGTACTTC. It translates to CASSLDSTYEQYF.

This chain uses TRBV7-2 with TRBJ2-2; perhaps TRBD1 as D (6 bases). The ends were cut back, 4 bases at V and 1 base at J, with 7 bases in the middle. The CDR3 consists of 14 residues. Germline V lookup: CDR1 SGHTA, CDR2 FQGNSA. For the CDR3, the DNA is TGTGCCAGCAGCTGGACAGAGAACACCGGGGAGCTGTTTTTT. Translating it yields CASSWTENTGELFF.

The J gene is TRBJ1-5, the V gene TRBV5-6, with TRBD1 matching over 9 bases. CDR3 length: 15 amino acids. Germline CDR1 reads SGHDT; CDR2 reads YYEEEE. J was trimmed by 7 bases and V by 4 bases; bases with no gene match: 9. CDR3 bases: TGTGCCAGCAGCCAGGACAGGGGCTTATCGCAGCCCCAGCATTTT. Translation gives CASSQDRGLSQPQHF.

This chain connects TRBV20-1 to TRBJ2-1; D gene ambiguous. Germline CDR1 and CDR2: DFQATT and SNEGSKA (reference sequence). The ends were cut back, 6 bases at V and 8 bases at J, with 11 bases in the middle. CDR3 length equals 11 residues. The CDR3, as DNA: TGCAGTGCAAGCCCCCGAGATGAGCAGTTCTTC. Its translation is CSASPRDEQFF.

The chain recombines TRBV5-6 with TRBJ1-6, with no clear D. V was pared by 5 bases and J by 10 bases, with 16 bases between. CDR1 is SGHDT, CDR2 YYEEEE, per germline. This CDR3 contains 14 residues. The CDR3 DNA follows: TGTGCCAGCAGTGGAGGGAGTCAAGGGTCACCCCTCCACTTT. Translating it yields CASSGGSQGSPLHF.

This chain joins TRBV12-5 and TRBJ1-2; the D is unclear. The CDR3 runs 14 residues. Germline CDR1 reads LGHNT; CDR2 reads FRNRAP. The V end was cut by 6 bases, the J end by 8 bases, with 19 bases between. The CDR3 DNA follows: TGTGCTAGTGGCGAGAAGTTCCAAGACGGGGGCTACACCTTC. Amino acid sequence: CASGEKFQDGGYTF.

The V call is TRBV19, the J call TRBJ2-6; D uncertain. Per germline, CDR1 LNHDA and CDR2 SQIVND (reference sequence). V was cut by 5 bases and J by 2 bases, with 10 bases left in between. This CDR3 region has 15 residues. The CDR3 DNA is TGTGCCAGTAGTTTAAAAGGCGCTGGGGCCAACGTCCTGACTTTC. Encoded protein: CASSLKGAGANVLTF.

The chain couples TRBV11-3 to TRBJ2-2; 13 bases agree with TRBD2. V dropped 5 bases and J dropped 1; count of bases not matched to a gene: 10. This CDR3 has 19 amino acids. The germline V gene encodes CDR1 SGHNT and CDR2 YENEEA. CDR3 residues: CASSPGGLAGKENTGELFF. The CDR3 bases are TGTGCCAGCAGCCCAGGGGGACTAGCGGGGAAAGAGAACACCGGGGAGCTGTTTTTT.

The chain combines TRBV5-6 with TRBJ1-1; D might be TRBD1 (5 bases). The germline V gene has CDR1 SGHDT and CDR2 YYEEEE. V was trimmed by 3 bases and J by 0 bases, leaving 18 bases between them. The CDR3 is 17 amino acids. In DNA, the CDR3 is TGTGCCAGCAGCTCCACATCAGGGAGCGTTATGAACACTGAAGCTTTCTTT. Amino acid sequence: CASSSTSGSVMNTEAFF.

CDR3 region: CASSLVGQVSSYEQYF. For the CDR3, the DNA is TGTGCCAGCAGCTTGGTGGGACAGGTTAGCTCCTACGAGCAGTACTTC. The chain carries TRBV5-6 and TRBJ2-7, with 8 bases lining up with TRBD1. V lost 0 bases and J lost 0; bases outside the gene matches: 5. In germline, CDR1 is SGHDT, CDR2 YYEEEE. The CDR3 totals 16 residues.